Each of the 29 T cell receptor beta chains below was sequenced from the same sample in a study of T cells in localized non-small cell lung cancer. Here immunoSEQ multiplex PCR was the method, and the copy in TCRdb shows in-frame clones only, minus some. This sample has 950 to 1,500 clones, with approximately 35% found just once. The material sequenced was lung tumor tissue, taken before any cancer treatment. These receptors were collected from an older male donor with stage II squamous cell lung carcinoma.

The CDR3 DNA follows: TGTGCCAGTTCCAAGCGGGAGACGAGCACAGATACGCAGTATTTT. It is translated as CASSKRETSTDTQYF. The chain uses TRBV19 and TRBJ2-3; the match to TRBD2 covers 8 bases. Germline CDR1 is LNHDA and CDR2 is SQIVND (reference sequence). This CDR3 spans 15 amino acids. V was pared by 8 bases and J by 0 bases, with 7 bases of the junction left unmatched.

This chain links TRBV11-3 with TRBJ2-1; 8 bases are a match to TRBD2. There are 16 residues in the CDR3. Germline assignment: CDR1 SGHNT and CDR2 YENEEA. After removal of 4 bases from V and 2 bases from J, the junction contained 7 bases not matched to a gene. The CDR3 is CASSYRLARTYNEQFF. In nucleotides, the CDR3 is TGTGCCAGCAGCTACCGACTAGCGCGTACCTACAATGAGCAGTTCTTC.

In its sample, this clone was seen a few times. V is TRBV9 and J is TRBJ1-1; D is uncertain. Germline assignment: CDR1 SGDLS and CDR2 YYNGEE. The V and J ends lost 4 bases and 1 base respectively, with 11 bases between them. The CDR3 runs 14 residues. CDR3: CASSPLRGNTEAFF. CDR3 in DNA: TGTGCCAGCAGCCCCCTTCGAGGGAACACTGAAGCTTTCTTT.

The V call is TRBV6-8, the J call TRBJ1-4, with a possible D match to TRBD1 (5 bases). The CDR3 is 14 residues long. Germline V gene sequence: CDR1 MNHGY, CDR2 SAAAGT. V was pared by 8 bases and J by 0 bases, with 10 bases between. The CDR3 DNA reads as TGTGCCAGCGGGCGACAGACAACTAATGAAAAACTGTTTTTT. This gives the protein CASGRQTTNEKLFF.

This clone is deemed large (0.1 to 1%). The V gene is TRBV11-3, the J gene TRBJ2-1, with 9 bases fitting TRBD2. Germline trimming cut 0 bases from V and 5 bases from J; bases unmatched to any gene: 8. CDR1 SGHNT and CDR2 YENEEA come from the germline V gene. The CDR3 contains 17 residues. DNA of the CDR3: TGTGCCAGCAGCTTAGAGGTTAGACTAGCGGTCAACAATGAGCAGTTCTTC. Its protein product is CASSLEVRLAVNNEQFF.

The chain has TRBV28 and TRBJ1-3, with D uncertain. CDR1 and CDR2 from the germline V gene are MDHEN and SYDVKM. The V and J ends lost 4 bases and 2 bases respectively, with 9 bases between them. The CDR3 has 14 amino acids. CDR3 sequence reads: CASSSTGTGNTIYF. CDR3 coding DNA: TGTGCCAGCAGTTCGACGGGGACTGGAAACACCATATATTTT.

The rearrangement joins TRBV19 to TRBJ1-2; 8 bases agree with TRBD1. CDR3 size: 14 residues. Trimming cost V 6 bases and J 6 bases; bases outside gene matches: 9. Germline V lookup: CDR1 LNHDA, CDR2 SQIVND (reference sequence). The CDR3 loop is CASRDRTGSDGYTF. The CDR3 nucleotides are TGTGCCAGTAGAGATCGGACAGGGTCCGATGGCTACACCTTC.

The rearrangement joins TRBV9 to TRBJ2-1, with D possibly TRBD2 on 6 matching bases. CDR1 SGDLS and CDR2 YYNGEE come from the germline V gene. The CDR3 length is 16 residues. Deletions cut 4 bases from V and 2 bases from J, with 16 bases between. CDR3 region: CASSPHPGDTYNEQFF. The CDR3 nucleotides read TGTGCCAGCAGCCCCCATCCGGGAGATACCTACAATGAGCAGTTCTTC.

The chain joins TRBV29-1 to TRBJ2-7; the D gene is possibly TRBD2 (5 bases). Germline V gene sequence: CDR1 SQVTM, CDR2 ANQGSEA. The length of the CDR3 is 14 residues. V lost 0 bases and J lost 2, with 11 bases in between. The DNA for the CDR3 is TGCAGCGTTGAAGATAACGGGGTCACCTACGAGCAGTACTTC. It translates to CSVEDNGVTYEQYF.

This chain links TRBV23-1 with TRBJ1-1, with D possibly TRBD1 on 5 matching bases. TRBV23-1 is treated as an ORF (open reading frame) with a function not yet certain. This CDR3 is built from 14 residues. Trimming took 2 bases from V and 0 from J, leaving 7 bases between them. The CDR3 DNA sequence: TGCGCCAGCAGTCAACGACAGCTGAACACTGAAGCTTTCTTT. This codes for CASSQRQLNTEAFF.

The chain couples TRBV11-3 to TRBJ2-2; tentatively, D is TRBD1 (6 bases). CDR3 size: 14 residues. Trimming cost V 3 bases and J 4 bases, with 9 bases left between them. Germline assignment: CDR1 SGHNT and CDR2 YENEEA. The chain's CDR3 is CASSFQGSTGELFF. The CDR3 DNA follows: TGTGCCAGCAGCTTCCAGGGGAGCACCGGGGAGCTGTTTTTT.

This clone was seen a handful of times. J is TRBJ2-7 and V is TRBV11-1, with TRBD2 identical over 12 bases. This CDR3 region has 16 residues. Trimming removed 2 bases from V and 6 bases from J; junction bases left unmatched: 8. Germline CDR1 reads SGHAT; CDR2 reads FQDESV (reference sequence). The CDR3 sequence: CASSLRLAGEIGEQYF. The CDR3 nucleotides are TGTGCCAGCAGCTTAAGACTAGCGGGAGAGATCGGCGAGCAGTACTTC.

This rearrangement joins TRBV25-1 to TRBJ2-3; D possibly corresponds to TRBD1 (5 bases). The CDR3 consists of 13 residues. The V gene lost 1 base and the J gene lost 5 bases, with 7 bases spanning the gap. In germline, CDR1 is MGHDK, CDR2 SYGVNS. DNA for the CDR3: TGTGCCAGCAGTGAATGGGGCTTAGATACGCAGTATTTT. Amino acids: CASSEWGLDTQYF.

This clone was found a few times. In nucleotides, the CDR3 is TGTGCCAGCAGCTTGGACCGGGTGGGAGAGACCCAGTACTTC. It encodes CASSLDRVGETQYF. The chain carries TRBV11-3 and TRBJ2-5; D is uncertain. CDR3 length: 14 residues. V lost 3 bases to trimming and J lost 4 bases, with 12 bases between them. Looked up from germline, CDR1 is SGHNT and CDR2 is YENEEA. Based on the CDR3 plus reference TRBV11-3 and TRBJ2-5, the full variable domain is EAGVVQSPRYKIIEKKQPVAFWCNPISGHNTLYWYLQNLGQGPELLIRYENEEAVDDSQLPKDRFSAERLKGVDSTLKIQPAELGDSAVYLCASSLDRVGETQYFGPGTRLLVL.

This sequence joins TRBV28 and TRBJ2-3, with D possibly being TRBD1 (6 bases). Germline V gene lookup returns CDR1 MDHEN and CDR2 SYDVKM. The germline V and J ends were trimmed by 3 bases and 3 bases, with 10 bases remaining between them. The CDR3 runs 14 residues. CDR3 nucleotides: TGTGCCAGCAGTTTCTTGCAGGGGACAGATACGCAGTATTTT. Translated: CASSFLQGTDTQYF.

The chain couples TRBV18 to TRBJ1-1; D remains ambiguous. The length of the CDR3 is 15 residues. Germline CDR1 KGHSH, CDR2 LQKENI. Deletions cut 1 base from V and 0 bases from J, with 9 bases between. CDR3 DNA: TGTGCCAGCTCACCACAAAGGACGGTGAACACTGAAGCTTTCTTT. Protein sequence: CASSPQRTVNTEAFF.

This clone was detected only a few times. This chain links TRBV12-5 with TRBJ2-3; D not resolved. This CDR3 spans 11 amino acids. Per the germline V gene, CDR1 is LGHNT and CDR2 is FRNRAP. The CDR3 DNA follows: TGTGCCAGCACTCGCACAGATACGCAGTATTTT. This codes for CASTRTDTQYF.

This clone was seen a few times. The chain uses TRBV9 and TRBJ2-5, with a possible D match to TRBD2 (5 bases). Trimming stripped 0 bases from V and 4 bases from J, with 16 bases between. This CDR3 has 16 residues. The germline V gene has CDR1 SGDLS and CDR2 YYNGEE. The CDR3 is CASSVAPSSIGETQYF. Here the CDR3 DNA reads TGTGCCAGCAGCGTAGCTCCTAGCAGTATCGGAGAGACCCAGTACTTC.

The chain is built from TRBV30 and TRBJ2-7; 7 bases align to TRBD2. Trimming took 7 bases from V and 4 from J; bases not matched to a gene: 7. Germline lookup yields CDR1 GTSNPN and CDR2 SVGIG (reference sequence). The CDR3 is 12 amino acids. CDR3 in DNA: TGTGCCTCCAGCGGGGAGGGTTACGAGCAGTACTTC. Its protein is CASSGEGYEQYF. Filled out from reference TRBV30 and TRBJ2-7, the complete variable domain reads SQTIHQWPATLVQPVGSPLSLECTVEGTSNPNLYWYRQAAGRGLQLLFYSVGIGQISSEVPQNLSASRPQDRQFILSSKKLLLSDSGFYLCASSGEGYEQYFGPGTRLTVT.

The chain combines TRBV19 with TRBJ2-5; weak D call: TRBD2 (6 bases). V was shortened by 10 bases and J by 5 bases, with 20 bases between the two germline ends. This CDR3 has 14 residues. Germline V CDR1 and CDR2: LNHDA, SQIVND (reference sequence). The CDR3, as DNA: TGTGCCACGCGCCAGGCGGGGAGTTCTGAGACCCAGTACTTC. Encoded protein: CATRQAGSSETQYF.

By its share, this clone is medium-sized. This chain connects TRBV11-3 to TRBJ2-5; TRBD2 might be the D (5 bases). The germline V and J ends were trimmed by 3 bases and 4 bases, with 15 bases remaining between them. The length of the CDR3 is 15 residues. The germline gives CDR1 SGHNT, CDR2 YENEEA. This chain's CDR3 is CASSFIGLPGETQYF. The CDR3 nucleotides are TGTGCCAGCAGCTTTATAGGACTCCCGGGAGAGACCCAGTACTTC.

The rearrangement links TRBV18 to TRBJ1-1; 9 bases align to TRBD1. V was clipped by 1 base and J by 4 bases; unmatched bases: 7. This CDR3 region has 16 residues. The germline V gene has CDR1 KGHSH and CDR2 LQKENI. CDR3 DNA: TGTGCCAGCTCACCACTTCCGGGACAGGGTTTCACTGAAGCTTTCTTT. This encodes CASSPLPGQGFTEAFF. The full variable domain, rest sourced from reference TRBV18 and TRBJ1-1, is NAGVMQNPRHLVRRRGQEARLRCSPMKGHSHVYWYRQLPEEGLKFMVYLQKENIIDESGMPKERFSAEFPKEGPSILRIQQVVRGDSAAYFCASSPLPGQGFTEAFFGQGTRLTVV.

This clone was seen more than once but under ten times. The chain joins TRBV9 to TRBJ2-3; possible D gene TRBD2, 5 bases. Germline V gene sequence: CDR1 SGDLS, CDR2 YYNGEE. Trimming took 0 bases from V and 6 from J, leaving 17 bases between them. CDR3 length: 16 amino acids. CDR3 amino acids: CASSVGPGSRGDTQYF. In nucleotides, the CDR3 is TGTGCCAGCAGCGTAGGACCGGGATCCCGAGGGGATACGCAGTATTTT.

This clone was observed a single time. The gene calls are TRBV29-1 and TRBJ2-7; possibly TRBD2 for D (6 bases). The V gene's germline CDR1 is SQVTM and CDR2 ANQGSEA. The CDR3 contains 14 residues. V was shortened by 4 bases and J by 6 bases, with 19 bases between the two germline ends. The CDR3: CSVGGAGPSSEQYF. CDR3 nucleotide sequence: TGCAGCGTTGGAGGCGCGGGACCGTCGTCCGAGCAGTACTTC.

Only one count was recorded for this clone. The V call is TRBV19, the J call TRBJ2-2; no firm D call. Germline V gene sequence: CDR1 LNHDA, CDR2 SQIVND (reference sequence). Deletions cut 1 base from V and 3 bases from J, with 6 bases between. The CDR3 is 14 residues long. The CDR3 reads CASSIVHYTGELFF. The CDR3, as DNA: TGTGCCAGTAGTATAGTCCATTACACCGGGGAGCTGTTTTTT.

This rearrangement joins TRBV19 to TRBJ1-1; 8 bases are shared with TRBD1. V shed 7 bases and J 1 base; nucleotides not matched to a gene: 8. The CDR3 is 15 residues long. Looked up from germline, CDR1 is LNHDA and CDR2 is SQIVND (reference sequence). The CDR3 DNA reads TGTGCCAGTATCCCCCGGGACAGGTCGAACACTGAAGCTTTCTTT. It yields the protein CASIPRDRSNTEAFF.

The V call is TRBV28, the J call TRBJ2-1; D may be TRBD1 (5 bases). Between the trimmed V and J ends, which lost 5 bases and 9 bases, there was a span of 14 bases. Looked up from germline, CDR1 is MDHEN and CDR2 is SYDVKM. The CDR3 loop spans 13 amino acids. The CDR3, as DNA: TGTGCCAGCAGTCCCAGAAACAGGTTTGAGCAGTTCTTC. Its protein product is CASSPRNRFEQFF.

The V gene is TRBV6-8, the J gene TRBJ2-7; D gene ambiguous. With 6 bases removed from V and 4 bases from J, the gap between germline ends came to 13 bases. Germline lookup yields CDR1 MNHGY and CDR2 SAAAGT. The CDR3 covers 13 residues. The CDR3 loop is CASSDKTGYEQYF. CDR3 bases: TGTGCCAGCAGCGACAAGACTGGATACGAGCAGTACTTC.

As DNA, the CDR3 is TGCAGCGTTTCCGGGACAGGGGGTCCCCACGAGCAGTACTTC. This translates into CSVSGTGGPHEQYF. The rearrangement links TRBV29-1 to TRBJ2-7, with 11 positions matching TRBD1. The J segment lost 5 bases and the V segment lost 5 bases, leaving 8 bases of the junction unmatched. Germline loops: CDR1 SQVTM, CDR2 ANQGSEA. The CDR3 is made up of 14 amino acids.